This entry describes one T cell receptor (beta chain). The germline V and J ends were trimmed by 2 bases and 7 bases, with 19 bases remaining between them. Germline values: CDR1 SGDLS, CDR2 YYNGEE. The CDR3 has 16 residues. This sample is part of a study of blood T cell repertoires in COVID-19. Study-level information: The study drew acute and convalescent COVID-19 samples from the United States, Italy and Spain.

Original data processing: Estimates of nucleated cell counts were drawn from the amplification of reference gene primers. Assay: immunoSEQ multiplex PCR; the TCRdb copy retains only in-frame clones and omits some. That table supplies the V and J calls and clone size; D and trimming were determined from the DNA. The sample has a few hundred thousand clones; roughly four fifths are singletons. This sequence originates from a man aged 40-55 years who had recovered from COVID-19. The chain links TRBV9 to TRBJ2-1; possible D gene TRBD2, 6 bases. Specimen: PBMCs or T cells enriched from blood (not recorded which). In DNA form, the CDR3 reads TGTGCCAGCAGCGTCGGGAGCACTACCCTCTGGAATGAGCAGTTCTTC. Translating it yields CASSVGSTTLWNEQFF.